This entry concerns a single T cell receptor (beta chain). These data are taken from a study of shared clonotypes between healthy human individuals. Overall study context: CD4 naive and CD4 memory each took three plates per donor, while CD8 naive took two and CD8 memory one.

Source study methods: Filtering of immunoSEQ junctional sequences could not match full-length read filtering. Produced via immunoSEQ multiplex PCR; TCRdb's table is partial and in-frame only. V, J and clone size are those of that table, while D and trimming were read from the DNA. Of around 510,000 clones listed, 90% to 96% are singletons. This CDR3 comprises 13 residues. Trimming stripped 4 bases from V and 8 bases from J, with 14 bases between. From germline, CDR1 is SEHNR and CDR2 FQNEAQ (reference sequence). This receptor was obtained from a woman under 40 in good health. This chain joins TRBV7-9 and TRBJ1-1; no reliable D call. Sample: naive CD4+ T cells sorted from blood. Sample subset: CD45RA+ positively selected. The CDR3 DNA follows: TGTGCCAGCAGCTGGCTATCAGTGAGAGAAGCTTTCTTT. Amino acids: CASSWLSVREAFF. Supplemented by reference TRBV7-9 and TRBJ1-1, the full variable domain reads DTGVSQNPRHKITKRGQNVTFRCDPISEHNRLYWYRQTLGQGPEFLTYFQNEAQLEKSRLLSDRFSAERPKGSFSTLEIQRTEQGDSAMYLCASSWLSVREAFFGQGTRLTVV.